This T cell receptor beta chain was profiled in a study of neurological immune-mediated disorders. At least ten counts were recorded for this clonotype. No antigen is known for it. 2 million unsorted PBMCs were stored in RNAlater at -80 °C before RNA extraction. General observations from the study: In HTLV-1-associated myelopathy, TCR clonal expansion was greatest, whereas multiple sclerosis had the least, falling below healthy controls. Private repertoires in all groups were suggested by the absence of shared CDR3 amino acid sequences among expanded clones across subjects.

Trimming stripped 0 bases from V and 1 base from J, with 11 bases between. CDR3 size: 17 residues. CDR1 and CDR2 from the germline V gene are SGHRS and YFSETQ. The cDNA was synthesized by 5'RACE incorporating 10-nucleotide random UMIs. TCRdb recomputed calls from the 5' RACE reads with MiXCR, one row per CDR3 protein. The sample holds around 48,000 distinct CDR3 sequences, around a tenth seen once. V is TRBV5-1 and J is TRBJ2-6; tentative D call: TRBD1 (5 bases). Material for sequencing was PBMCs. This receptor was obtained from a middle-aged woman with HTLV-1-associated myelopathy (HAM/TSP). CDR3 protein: CASSLEGHQSGANVLTF. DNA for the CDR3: TGCGCCAGCAGCTTGGAAGGACACCAATCTGGGGCCAACGTCCTGACTTTC.